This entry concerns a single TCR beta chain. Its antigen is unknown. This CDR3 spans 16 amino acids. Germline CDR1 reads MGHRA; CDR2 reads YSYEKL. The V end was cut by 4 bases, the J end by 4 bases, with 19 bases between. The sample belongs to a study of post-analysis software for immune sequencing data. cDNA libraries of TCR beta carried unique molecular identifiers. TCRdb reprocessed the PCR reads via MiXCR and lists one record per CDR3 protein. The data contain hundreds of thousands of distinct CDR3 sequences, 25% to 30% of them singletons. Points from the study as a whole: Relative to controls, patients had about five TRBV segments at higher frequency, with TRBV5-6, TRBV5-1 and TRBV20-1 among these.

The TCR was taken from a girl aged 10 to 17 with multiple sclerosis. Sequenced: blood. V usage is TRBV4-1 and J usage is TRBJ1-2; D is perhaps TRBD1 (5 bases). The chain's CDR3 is CASSPQGSGLVYGYTF. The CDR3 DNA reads TGCGCCAGCAGCCCTCAGGGTAGCGGTCTGGTCTATGGCTACACCTTC.